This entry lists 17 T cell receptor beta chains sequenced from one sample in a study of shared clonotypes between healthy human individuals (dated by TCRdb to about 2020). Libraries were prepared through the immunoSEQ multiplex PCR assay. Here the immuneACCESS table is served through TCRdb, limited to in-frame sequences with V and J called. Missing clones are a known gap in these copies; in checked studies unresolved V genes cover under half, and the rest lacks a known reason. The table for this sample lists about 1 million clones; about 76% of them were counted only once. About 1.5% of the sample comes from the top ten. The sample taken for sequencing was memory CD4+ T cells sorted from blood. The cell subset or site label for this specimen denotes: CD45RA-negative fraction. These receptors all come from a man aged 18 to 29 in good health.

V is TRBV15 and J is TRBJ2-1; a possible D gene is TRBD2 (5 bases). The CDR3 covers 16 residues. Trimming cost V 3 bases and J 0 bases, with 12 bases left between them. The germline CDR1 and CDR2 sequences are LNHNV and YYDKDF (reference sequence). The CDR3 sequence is CATSSLRGSSYNEQFF. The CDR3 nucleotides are TGTGCCACCAGCAGCCTACGGGGAAGCTCCTACAATGAGCAGTTCTTC.

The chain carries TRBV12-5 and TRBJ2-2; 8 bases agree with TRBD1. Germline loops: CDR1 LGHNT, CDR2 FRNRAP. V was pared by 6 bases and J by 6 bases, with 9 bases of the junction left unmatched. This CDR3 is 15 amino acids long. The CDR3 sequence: CASGPGTGGSGELFF. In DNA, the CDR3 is TGTGCTAGTGGCCCCGGGACAGGCGGGTCCGGGGAGCTGTTTTTT.

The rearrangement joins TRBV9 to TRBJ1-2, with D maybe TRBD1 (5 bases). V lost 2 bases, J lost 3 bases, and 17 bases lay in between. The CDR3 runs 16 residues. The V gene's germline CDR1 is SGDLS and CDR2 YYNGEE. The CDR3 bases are TGTGCCAGCAGCGTGGGGGTGGCGGGGAATGACTATGGCTACACCTTC. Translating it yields CASSVGVAGNDYGYTF.

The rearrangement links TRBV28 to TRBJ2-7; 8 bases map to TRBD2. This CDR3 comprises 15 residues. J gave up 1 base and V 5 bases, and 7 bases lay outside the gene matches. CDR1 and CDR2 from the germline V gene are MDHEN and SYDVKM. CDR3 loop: CASSPTAGGSYEQYF. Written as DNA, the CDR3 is TGTGCCAGCAGTCCCACCGCGGGGGGTTCCTACGAGCAGTACTTC.

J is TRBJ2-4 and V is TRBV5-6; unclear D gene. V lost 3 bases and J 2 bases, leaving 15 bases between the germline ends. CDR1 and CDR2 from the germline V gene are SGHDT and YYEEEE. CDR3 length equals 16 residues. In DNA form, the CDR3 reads TGTGCCAGCAGCTGGTACCCCGGGCCTTCCAAAAACATTCAGTACTTC. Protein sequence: CASSWYPGPSKNIQYF. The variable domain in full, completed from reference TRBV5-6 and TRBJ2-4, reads DAGVTQSPTHLIKTRGQQVTLRCSPKSGHDTVSWYQQALGQGPQFIFQYYEEEERQRGNFPDRFSGHQFPNYSSELNVNALLLGDSALYLCASSWYPGPSKNIQYFGAGTRLSVL.

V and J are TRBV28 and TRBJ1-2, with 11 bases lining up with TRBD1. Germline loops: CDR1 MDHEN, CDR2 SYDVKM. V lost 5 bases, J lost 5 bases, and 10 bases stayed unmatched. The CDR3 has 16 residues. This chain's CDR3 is CASSRTPGTGGYGYTF. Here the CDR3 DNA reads TGTGCCAGCAGTCGCACTCCCGGGACAGGGGGTTATGGCTACACCTTC.

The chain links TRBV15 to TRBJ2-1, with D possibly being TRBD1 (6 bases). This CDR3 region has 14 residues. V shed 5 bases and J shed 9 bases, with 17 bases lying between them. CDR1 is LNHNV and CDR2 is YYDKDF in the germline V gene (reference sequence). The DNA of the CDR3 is TGTGCCACCAGCGGACAACTCGGACAGTCTGAGCAGTTCTTC. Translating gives CATSGQLGQSEQFF.

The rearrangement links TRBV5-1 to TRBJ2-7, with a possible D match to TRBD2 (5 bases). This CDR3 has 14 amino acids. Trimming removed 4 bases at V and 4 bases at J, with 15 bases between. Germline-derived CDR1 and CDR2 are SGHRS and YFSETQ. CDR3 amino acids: CASSQSSRGYEQYF. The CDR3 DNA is TGCGCCAGCAGCCAGTCCAGCCGAGGGTACGAGCAGTACTTC.

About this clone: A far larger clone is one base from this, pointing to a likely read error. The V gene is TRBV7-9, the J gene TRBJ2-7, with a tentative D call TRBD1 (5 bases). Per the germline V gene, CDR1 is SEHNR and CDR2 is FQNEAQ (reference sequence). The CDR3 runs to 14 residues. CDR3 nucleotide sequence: TGTGCCAGCAACTTACCGACAGACATTAACGAGCAGTACTTC. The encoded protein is CASNLPTDINEQYF.

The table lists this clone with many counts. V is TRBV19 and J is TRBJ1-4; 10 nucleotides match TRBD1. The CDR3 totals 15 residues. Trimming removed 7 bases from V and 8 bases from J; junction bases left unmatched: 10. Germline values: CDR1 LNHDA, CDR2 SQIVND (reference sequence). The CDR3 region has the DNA TGTGCCAGTACCTCCCGGGACAGGGGATCCGAAAAACTGTTTTTT. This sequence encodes CASTSRDRGSEKLFF.

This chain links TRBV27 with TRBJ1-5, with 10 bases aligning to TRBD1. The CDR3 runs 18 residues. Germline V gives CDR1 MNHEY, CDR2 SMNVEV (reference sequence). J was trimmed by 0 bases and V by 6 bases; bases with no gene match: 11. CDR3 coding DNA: TGTGCCAGCAGCCCAACCCGGGACAGGGGTTATAGCAATCAGCCCCAGCATTTT. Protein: CASSPTRDRGYSNQPQHF.

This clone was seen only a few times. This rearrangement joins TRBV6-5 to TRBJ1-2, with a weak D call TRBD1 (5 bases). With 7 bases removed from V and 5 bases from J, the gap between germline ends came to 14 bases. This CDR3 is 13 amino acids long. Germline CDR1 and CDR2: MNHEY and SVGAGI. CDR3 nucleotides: TGTGCCAGCAAACCGGGGACTCGATATGGCTACACCTTC. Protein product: CASKPGTRYGYTF.

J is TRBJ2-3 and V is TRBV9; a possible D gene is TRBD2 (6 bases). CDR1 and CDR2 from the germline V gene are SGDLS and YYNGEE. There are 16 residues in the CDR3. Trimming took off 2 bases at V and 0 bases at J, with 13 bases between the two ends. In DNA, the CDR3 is TGTGCCAGCAGCGTGTTTAGCGGCCATAGCACAGATACGCAGTATTTT. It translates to CASSVFSGHSTDTQYF.

For the CDR3, the DNA is TGTGCCAGCCAAAAGGGACATACCACAGATACGCAGTATTTT. Translating gives CASQKGHTTDTQYF. The chain is built from TRBV13 and TRBJ2-3; D might be TRBD1 (6 bases). V was shortened by 8 bases and J by 2 bases, with 14 bases between the two germline ends. The CDR3 length is 14 residues. Germline CDR1 reads PRHDT; CDR2 reads FYEKMQ (reference sequence).

CDR3 sequence reads: CASSFGGRVDEQYF. CDR3 bases: TGTGCCAGCAGCTTCGGCGGGAGGGTCGACGAGCAGTACTTC. The V gene is TRBV5-4, the J gene TRBJ2-7, with 9 bases that match TRBD2. The CDR3 has 14 amino acids. Germline V CDR1 and CDR2: SGHNT, YYREEE (reference sequence). The trim removed 2 bases at V and 5 bases at J, leaving 5 bases unmatched.

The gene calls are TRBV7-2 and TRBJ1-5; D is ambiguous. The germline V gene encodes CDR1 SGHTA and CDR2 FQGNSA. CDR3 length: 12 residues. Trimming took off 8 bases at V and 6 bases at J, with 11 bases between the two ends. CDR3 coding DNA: TGTGCCAGCGGGTCGGGCGGTCAGCCCCAGCATTTT. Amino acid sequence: CASGSGGQPQHF.

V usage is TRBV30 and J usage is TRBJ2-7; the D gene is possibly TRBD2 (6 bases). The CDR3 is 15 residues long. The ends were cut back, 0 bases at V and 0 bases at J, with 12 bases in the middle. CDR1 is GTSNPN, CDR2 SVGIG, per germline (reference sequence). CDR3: CAWSVPGSSSYEQYF. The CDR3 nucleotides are TGTGCCTGGAGTGTACCCGGGAGTTCCTCCTACGAGCAGTACTTC.